This T cell receptor (beta chain) comes out of a study of T cell responses to AZD1222 COVID-19 vaccine. Study-level results: Spike-specific TCR breadth and depth both grew after two AZD1222 doses.

TCRdb keeps only in-frame clones here, not all; method: immunoSEQ multiplex PCR. Of approximately 140,000 clones listed, roughly 80% were seen once; the top ten hold roughly 4.3%. To note about this clone: As yet, its antigen is unknown.

This clonotype originated in an adult in good health. Sequenced here: peripheral blood, sampled on day 0 of MenACWY control vaccination.

This CDR3 is CAISGGSYEQYF. DNA for the CDR3: TGTGCCATTAGCGGGGGTTCCTACGAGCAGTACTTC. The chain is built from TRBV2 and TRBJ2-7; 9 bases are a match to TRBD2. This CDR3 comprises 12 residues. V lost 10 bases to trimming and J lost 1 base; unmatched junction nucleotides: 2. The germline V gene has CDR1 SNHLY and CDR2 FYNNEI. Combining the CDR3 with reference TRBV2 and TRBJ2-7 gives the whole variable domain EPEVTQTPSHQVTQMGQEVILRCVPISNHLYFYWYRQILGQKVEFLVSFYNNEISEKSEIFDDQFSVERPDGSNFTLKIRSTKLEDSAMYFCAISGGSYEQYFGPGTRLTVT.